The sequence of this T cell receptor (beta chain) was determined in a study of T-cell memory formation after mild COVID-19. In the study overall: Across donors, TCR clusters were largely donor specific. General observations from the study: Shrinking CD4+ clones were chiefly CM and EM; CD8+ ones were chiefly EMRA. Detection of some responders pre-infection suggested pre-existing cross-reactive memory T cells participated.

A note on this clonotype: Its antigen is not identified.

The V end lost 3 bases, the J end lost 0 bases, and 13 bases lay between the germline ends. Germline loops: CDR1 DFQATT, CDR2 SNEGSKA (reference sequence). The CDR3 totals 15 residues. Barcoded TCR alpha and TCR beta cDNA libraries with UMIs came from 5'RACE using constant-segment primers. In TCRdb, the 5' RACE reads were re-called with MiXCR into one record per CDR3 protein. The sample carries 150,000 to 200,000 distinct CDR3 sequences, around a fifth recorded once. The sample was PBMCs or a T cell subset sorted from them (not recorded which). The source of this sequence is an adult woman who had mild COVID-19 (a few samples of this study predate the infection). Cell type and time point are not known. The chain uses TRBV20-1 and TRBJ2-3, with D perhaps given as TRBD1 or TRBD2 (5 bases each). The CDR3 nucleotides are TGCAGTGCTAGTCACACAGGCGGGAGCACAGATACGCAGTATTTT. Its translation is CSASHTGGSTDTQYF.